The 4 T cell receptor beta chains below come from one sample, sequenced in a study of human T cells and chemical hapten exposure. MiXCR, applied by TCRdb to the RACE reads, yields one record per CDR3 protein. In the table there are fewer than 150,000 distinct CDR3 sequences, roughly 14% of which are singletons. Time point defined: pre-sensitization, week 0. The treatment is: therapeutic diphenylcyclopropenone sensitization with weekly scalp DPC. Sample: whole blood, taken in connection with sensitization to the hapten diphenylcyclopropenone (DPC). These receptors were obtained from a woman under 30 with alopecia areata. Some clones in this sample may be carry-over from other donors' samples.

Comments on this clonotype: With a much larger clone just one base away, this may be a read error. V gene TRBV7-6 combines with J gene TRBJ1-5; no clear D gene. The germline CDR1 and CDR2 sequences are SGHVS and FNYEAQ. The CDR3 is 13 residues long. Trimming removed 7 bases at V and 6 bases at J, with 13 bases between. Here the CDR3 reads CASTSFGIQPQHF. CDR3 nucleotide sequence: TGTGCCAGCACCTCCTTCGGCATTCAGCCCCAGCATTTT. Using reference TRBV7-6 and TRBJ1-5 for the parts outside the CDR3, the full variable domain is GAGVSQSPRYKVTKRGQDVALRCDPISGHVSLYWYRQALGQGPEFLTYFNYEAQQDKSGLPNDRFSAERPEGSISTLTIQRTEQRDSAMYRCASTSFGIQPQHFGDGTRLSIL.

This clonotype has more than one count but fewer than ten. The J gene is TRBJ2-5, the V gene TRBV7-2; D is perhaps TRBD2 (5 bases). Deletions cut 1 base from V and 7 bases from J, with 16 bases between. The CDR3 runs 15 residues. Germline CDR1 SGHTA, CDR2 FQGNSA. Written as DNA, the CDR3 is TGTGCCAGCAGCTTAGATGGACTCCCCTCTGGGACCCAGTACTTC. This translates into CASSLDGLPSGTQYF.

The gene calls are TRBV6-6 and TRBJ1-5; D is uncertain. Germline loops: CDR1 MNHNY, CDR2 SVGAGI (reference sequence). The CDR3 runs to 12 residues. The V and J ends lost 6 bases and 8 bases respectively, with 11 bases between them. DNA of the CDR3: TGTGCCAGCAGGACCGGTCCTAAGCCCCAGCATTTT. Translated, it gives CASRTGPKPQHF.

The table lists this clonotype with many counts. V is TRBV20-1 and J is TRBJ2-1, with D uncertain. CDR1 and CDR2 from the germline V gene are DFQATT and SNEGSKA (reference sequence). The CDR3 loop spans 15 amino acids. V was clipped by 1 base and J by 5 bases, with 15 bases between them. Here the CDR3 reads CSARGHTSLHNEQFF. As DNA, the CDR3 is TGCAGTGCTAGAGGTCACACCTCTCTTCACAATGAGCAGTTCTTC.